This paragraph covers one T cell receptor beta chain sequence. The data are from a study of response to subunit inactivated influenza vaccine. V shed 0 bases and J shed 5 bases, with 13 bases lying between them. The V gene's germline CDR1 is LGHNA and CDR2 YSLEER. The CDR3 runs 15 residues. Each CDR3 protein is one row after TCRdb ran MiXCR on the RT-PCR reads. The sample has 500,000 to 550,000 distinct CDR3 sequences; around 8% are singletons. The chain has TRBV4-3 and TRBJ1-2, with no clear D. The TCR sequence derives from a man between 45 and 75 years old who received an inactivated influenza vaccine. Sequencing was performed on PBMCs from blood, taken roughly 24 months after vaccination. In DNA, the CDR3 is TGCGCCAGCAGCCAAGAGGTGGCAGCCCCTTATGGCTACACCTTC. Its protein product is CASSQEVAAPYGYTF.